This TCR beta chain was sequenced in a study of OX40 agonist ivuxolimab in advanced cancers. Concerning the study at large: Ivuxolimab was a fully human IgG2 agonistic monoclonal antibody targeting the costimulatory receptor OX40 (CD134). Intravenous ivuxolimab was administered to patients every 2 weeks at six dose levels: 0.01, 0.1, 0.3, 1.5, 3 and 10 mg/kg. Of the approximately 54 dose-escalation patients, hepatocellular carcinoma was present in some 19, melanoma in around 15, renal cell carcinoma in 9 and head and neck cancer in 9. A male proportion of roughly 80% and a mean age of roughly 58 years, ranging from about 20 to 79, were recorded for the dose-escalation cohort. Patients were allowed to have had prior anti-PD-1, anti-PD-L1 or anti-CTLA-4 therapy, and more than 35% of the dose-escalation patients had been treated with checkpoint inhibitors. Partial responses occurred in three dose-escalation patients, of whom one had hepatocellular carcinoma and two had cutaneous melanoma. Peripheral TCRbeta sequencing aimed to test whether ivuxolimab altered TCR sequence diversity and caused clonal T-cell expansion. The monotherapy dose-escalation portion (N of about 52 patients) of the phase I ivuxolimab trial is reported in the paper. Study-wide conclusions, independent of this receptor: After ivuxolimab, expanded clones were on average more numerous among CD8+ T cells than among CD4+ T cells. Antigen specificity was not determined for the clonally expanded peripheral T cells. Low levels of normalized T-cell clonal expansion were also seen in some patients who did not respond. In the 0.1-3.0 mg/kg groups, partial responders were among the patients with the lowest normalized peripheral clonal expansion, particularly in CD8+ T cells. At doses from 0.1 to 3.0 mg/kg, clonal expansion was seen in both CD4+ and CD8+ blood T cells between baseline and week 6.

The junction shows trimming of 2 bases on V and 2 bases on J, and the gene matches do not reach 4 bases of it. Looking up the germline V gene yields CDR1 SGHTA and CDR2 FQGNSA. The CDR3 covers 15 residues, taking in both the cysteine and the phenylalanine. The DNA shown is the 45-base CDR3, in frame from base 1. Notes on this clone: It lacks a known antigen. Base-call qualities are not available, and no considerably larger clone is one nucleotide away.

To sequence the TCRbeta CDR3 region, genomic DNA was isolated from the sorted cells. The immunoSEQ Assay was used to sequence the TCRbeta CDR3 regions. Sourced from immuneACCESS, this table was stored by TCRdb with only in-frame sequences that have V and J called. A share of the clones is absent; for the studies checked, an unresolved V gene accounts for under half, and the remainder has no known explanation. The sample data list about 27,000 clones, and approximately 78% of these were observed just once. Of the sample, over 20% is held by the ten largest clones. The trial excluded patients who had a history of autoimmune disease or who were on systemic immunosuppression. Peripheral blood for TCR sequencing was collected from all dose cohorts at baseline, on cycle 4 day 1, and on cycle 7 day 1. The samples were taken from a phase I, first-in-human, multicenter, open-label dose-escalation trial of ivuxolimab. Adults with locally advanced or metastatic melanoma, renal cell, hepatocellular, or head and neck squamous cell carcinoma were enrolled in the trial. Before TCR sequencing, CD4+ T cells and CD8+ T cells from peripheral blood were sorted into separate populations.

The receptor comes from an adult with an advanced solid tumor such as melanoma, head and neck, liver or kidney cancer. The chain is made from TRBV7-2 and TRBJ2-7, with 9 middle bases fitting TRBD2. The source material was CD4+ or CD8+ T cells sorted from blood, sampled in a trial of the OX40 agonist ivuxolimab. The encoded CDR3 is CASSLIQRGAYEQYF. The bases are TGTGCCAGCAGCTTAATCCAGCGGGGGGCCTACGAGCAGTACTTC.